The 22 T cell receptor beta chains below all came from one sample that was sequenced in a study of T cells in Graves' hyperthyroidism and ophthalmopathy. From RNA transcripts, TCR beta CDR3 regions were amplified. When the TCR CDR3 underwent first-round RT-PCR, the HTBI primer set was used. TCRdb itself ran the multiplex PCR reads through MiXCR, one entry per CDR3 protein. This sample yields hundreds of thousands of distinct CDR3 sequences, of which less than 20% are seen a single time; less than 35% belongs to the top ten. Sequenced: blood. These receptors were collected from a woman aged 18-35 years with Graves' ophthalmopathy.

V is TRBV18 and J is TRBJ1-1; TRBD1 matches 10 bases. There are 16 residues in the CDR3. CDR1 KGHSH and CDR2 LQKENI come from the germline V gene. The V segment lost 2 bases and the J segment 1 base; nucleotides outside the gene matches: 4. The CDR3 sequence is CASSPGTGEGNTEAFF. The CDR3 nucleotides read TGTGCCAGCTCACCAGGGACAGGGGAAGGGAACACTGAAGCTTTCTTT.

This clonotype occurred many times. V and J are TRBV20-1 and TRBJ1-2; 7 bases match TRBD1. CDR1 and CDR2 (germline): DFQATT, SNEGSKA (reference sequence). The CDR3 has 11 residues. CDR3 loop: CRKQGSEGYTF. As DNA, the CDR3 is TGCAGAAAACAGGGGAGCGAGGGCTACACCTTC.

This clonotype appeared many times. V gene TRBV4-2 combines with J gene TRBJ2-7, with 9 bases matching TRBD2. Losses at the gene ends were 0 bases for V and 7 bases for J; bases not matched to a gene: 13. CDR1 is LGHNA and CDR2 is YNFKEQ in the germline V gene. The CDR3 contains 17 residues. CDR3 nucleotides: TGTGCCAGCAGCCAAGATCTTCCGGGGCTAGCGGGAAAAGAGCAGTACTTC. The encoded protein is CASSQDLPGLAGKEQYF.

This clonotype was detected many times. The gene calls are TRBV5-1 and TRBJ2-1; TRBD1 is a possible D gene (6 bases). The germline gives CDR1 SGHRS, CDR2 YFSETQ. The CDR3 length is 15 residues. V was shortened by 1 base and J by 2 bases, with 10 bases between the two germline ends. DNA of the CDR3: TGCGCCAGCAGCTTGAACAGGGTCGCCTACAATGAGCAGTTCTTC. It encodes CASSLNRVAYNEQFF.

This clonotype appeared many times. This chain uses TRBV20-1 with TRBJ1-1; D may be TRBD1 (5 bases). The germline V gene has CDR1 DFQATT and CDR2 SNEGSKA (reference sequence). This CDR3 is built from 12 residues. V lost 6 bases, J lost 6 bases, and 14 bases lay in between. The chain's CDR3 is CSAARENAEAFF. The DNA for the CDR3 is TGCAGTGCCGCCAGGGAAAACGCTGAAGCTTTCTTT.

This clonotype was picked up a small number of times. The V call is TRBV7-3, the J call TRBJ2-3, with 7 bases lining up with TRBD2. V lost 5 bases, J lost 6 bases, and 17 bases stayed unmatched. The CDR3 length is 17 residues. Germline assignment: CDR1 SGHTA and CDR2 FQGTGA. In DNA, the CDR3 is TGTGCCAGCAGCCCCGGGCCCCTAGCGGTGGGGCTCGATACGCAGTATTTT. This codes for CASSPGPLAVGLDTQYF.

This clonotype was found once. This chain links TRBV19 with TRBJ1-2; 7 bases fit TRBD1. The CDR3 is made up of 11 amino acids. With 10 bases clipped from V and 6 bases from J, the junction kept 5 bases outside the gene matches. The germline gives CDR1 LNHDA, CDR2 SQIVND (reference sequence). The CDR3 sequence is CATATGHGYTF. The CDR3 nucleotides read TGTGCCACCGCGACAGGGCATGGCTACACCTTC.

The table lists this clonotype with many counts. The J gene is TRBJ1-2, the V gene TRBV6-1; 8 nucleotides align to TRBD1. The CDR3 consists of 15 residues. J lost 2 bases, V lost 7 bases, and 9 bases had no gene match. CDR1 is MNHNS, CDR2 SASEGT, per germline. DNA for the CDR3: TGTGCCAGCATTACGGGACAGGACAACAACTATGGCTACACCTTC. This sequence encodes CASITGQDNNYGYTF.

This clonotype has a count of ten or more. The J gene is TRBJ1-1, the V gene TRBV7-9; no clear D. The CDR3 is 16 residues long. Germline V gene sequence: CDR1 SEHNR, CDR2 FQNEAQ (reference sequence). The ends were cut back, 4 bases at V and 0 bases at J, with 15 bases in the middle. CDR3 coding DNA: TGTGCCAGCAGCTCTAGCTTCTTGAGCATGAACACTGAAGCTTTCTTT. This codes for CASSSSFLSMNTEAFF.

This clonotype was seen ten or more times. The rearrangement links TRBV2 to TRBJ1-2; TRBD1 might be the D (5 bases). The CDR3 has 13 amino acids. V dropped 6 bases and J dropped 4 bases, with 12 bases sitting between them. Germline V gene lookup returns CDR1 SNHLY and CDR2 FYNNEI. The CDR3 sequence: CASRNQGSYGYTF. The CDR3 DNA sequence: TGTGCCAGCAGAAATCAGGGTAGCTATGGCTACACCTTC. Complete variable domain (other parts from reference TRBV2 and TRBJ1-2): EPEVTQTPSHQVTQMGQEVILRCVPISNHLYFYWYRQILGQKVEFLVSFYNNEISEKSEIFDDQFSVERPDGSNFTLKIRSTKLEDSAMYFCASRNQGSYGYTFGSGTRLTVV.

Ten or more counts support this clonotype. The rearrangement joins TRBV6-1 to TRBJ1-5; a weak D match, TRBD1 (5 bases). The germline CDR1 and CDR2 sequences are MNHNS and SASEGT. The CDR3 totals 15 residues. V was cut by 1 base and J by 7 bases, with 14 bases left in between. CDR3 region: CASSEGRQGAQPQHF. For the CDR3, the DNA is TGTGCCAGCAGTGAAGGACGGCAGGGCGCGCAGCCCCAGCATTTT.

This clonotype was seen a handful of times. The V gene is TRBV19, the J gene TRBJ2-7, with no clear D. The CDR3 totals 14 residues. Trimming shortened V by 4 bases and J by 7 bases, and 17 bases separated the two germline ends. From germline, CDR1 is LNHDA and CDR2 SQIVND (reference sequence). CDR3: CASSTSTYLGEQYF. DNA for the CDR3: TGTGCCAGTAGTACCTCGACCTACCTGGGGGAGCAGTACTTC. Based on the CDR3 plus reference TRBV19 and TRBJ2-7, the full variable domain is DGGITQSPKYLFRKEGQNVTLSCEQNLNHDAMYWYRQDPGQGLRLIYYSQIVNDFQKGDIAEGYSVSREKKESFPLTVTSAQKNPTAFYLCASSTSTYLGEQYFGPGTRLTVT.

This clonotype has ten or more counts. V and J are TRBV12-3 or TRBV12-4 and TRBJ1-2; TRBD1 aligns across 7 bases. V trimming: 5 bases; J trimming: 4 bases; junction bases outside the gene matches: 10. The CDR3 has 15 amino acids. The CDR3 reads CASSTPGQMTYGYTF. CDR3 in DNA: TGTGCCAGCAGTACACCGGGACAGATGACCTATGGCTACACCTTC.

This clonotype came up many times. This chain links TRBV12-3 or TRBV12-4 with TRBJ1-1, with D perhaps TRBD1 (6 bases). Trimming cost V 6 bases and J 0 bases, with 20 bases left between them. The CDR3 has 17 residues. This CDR3 reads CASRDTGQLRLNTEAFF. CDR3 sequence (DNA): TGTGCCAGCAGAGATACAGGACAGCTCCGATTGAACACTGAAGCTTTCTTT.

This chain joins TRBV24-1 and TRBJ1-1, with D unresolved. Germline loops: CDR1 KGHDR, CDR2 SFDVKD. V dropped 9 bases and J dropped 0 bases, with 13 bases sitting between them. The CDR3 covers 14 residues. The CDR3 protein is CATRGRLMNTEAFF. CDR3 nucleotide sequence: TGTGCCACCCGTGGACGGTTGATGAACACTGAAGCTTTCTTT.

The V and J genes are TRBV18 and TRBJ1-1; possible D gene TRBD1, 5 bases. Trimming left V 3 bases short and J 0 bases short, with 14 bases between. This CDR3 is 16 amino acids long. Germline assignment: CDR1 KGHSH and CDR2 LQKENI. In DNA, the CDR3 is TGTGCCAGCTCACCGCCTTGGGGCGCCATGAACACTGAAGCTTTCTTT. Amino acid sequence: CASSPPWGAMNTEAFF.

Ten or more counts support this clonotype. V is TRBV18 and J is TRBJ2-3, with D unresolved. The CDR3 spans 11 residues. Germline V gives CDR1 KGHSH, CDR2 LQKENI. Trimming shortened V by 3 bases and J by 5 bases, and 3 bases separated the two germline ends. CDR3 in DNA: TGTGCCAGCTCACCGGGAGATACGCAGTATTTT. This codes for CASSPGDTQYF.

This CDR3 is CASSEASGGGQMNTEAFF. The CDR3 DNA follows: TGTGCCAGCAGTGAAGCTAGCGGGGGGGGCCAGATGAACACTGAAGCTTTCTTT. The V call is TRBV6-1, the J call TRBJ1-1; possible D gene TRBD1, 6 bases. The CDR3 is 18 amino acids. Trimming pared 0 bases from V and 0 bases from J, leaving 17 bases between. Per germline, CDR1 MNHNS and CDR2 SASEGT.

V gene TRBV14 combines with J gene TRBJ2-5; no clear D. This CDR3 has 12 amino acids. CDR1 is SGHDN, CDR2 FVKESK, per germline. The V gene lost 3 bases and the J gene lost 10 bases, with 12 bases spanning the gap. This CDR3 is CASSQERLVQYF. The CDR3 nucleotides are TGTGCCAGCAGCCAGGAAAGGCTAGTCCAGTACTTC.

This clonotype was recorded at least ten times. The J gene is TRBJ1-6, the V gene TRBV5-1; 11 bases align to TRBD1. The germline V gene encodes CDR1 SGHRS and CDR2 YFSETQ. Losses at the gene ends were 4 bases for V and 6 bases for J; bases not matched to a gene: 3. The CDR3 runs 15 residues. CDR3 DNA: TGCGCCAGCAGCGCAGGGACAGGGGGTAATTCACCCCTCCACTTT. It is translated as CASSAGTGGNSPLHF.

This clonotype was counted many times. The V call is TRBV6-2 or TRBV6-3, the J call TRBJ2-4; D may be TRBD2 (6 bases). The V gene lost 4 bases and the J gene lost 8 bases, with 15 bases spanning the gap. Looked up from germline, CDR1 is MNHEY and CDR2 is SVGEGT. The length of the CDR3 is 14 residues. In nucleotides, the CDR3 is TGTGCCAGCAGTTGGCGAGAGGGCGGGGACATTCAGTACTTC. Encoded protein: CASSWREGGDIQYF.

Many counts were recorded for this clonotype. The rearrangement joins TRBV18 to TRBJ1-5; TRBD1 matches 7 bases. The CDR3 is 14 amino acids. Germline V gene data show CDR1 as KGHSH and CDR2 as LQKENI. V lost 5 bases to trimming and J lost 4 bases; unmatched junction nucleotides: 5. The DNA for the CDR3 is TGTGCCAGCTCATCACAGGGGAATAATCAGCCCCAGCATTTT. It translates to CASSSQGNNQPQHF. Variable domain in full (rest from reference TRBV18 and TRBJ1-5): NAGVMQNPRHLVRRRGQEARLRCSPMKGHSHVYWYRQLPEEGLKFMVYLQKENIIDESGMPKERFSAEFPKEGPSILRIQQVVRGDSAAYFCASSSQGNNQPQHFGDGTRLSIL.